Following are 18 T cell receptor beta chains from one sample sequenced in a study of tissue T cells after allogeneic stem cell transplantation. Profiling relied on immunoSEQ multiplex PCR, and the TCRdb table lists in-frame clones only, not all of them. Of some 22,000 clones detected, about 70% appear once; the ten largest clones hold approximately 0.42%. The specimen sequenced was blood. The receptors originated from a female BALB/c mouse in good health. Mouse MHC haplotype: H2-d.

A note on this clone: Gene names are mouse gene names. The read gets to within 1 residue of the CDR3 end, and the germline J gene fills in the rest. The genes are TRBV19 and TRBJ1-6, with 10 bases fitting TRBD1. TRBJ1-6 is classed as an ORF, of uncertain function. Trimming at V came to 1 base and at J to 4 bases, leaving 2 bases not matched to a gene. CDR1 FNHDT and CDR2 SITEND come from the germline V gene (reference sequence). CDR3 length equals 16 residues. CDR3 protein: CASSILGQGYNSPLYF. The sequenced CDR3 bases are TGTGCCAGCAGTATACTGGGACAGGGGTATAATTCGCCCCTCTAC.

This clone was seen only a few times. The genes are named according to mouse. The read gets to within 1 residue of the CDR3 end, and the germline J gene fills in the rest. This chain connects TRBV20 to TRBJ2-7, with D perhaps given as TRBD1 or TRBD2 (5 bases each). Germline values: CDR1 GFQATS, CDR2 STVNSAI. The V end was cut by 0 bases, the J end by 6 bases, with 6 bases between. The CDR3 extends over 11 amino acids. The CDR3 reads CGAREGVEQYF. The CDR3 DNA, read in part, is TGTGGTGCTAGGGAGGGGGTTGAACAGTAC.

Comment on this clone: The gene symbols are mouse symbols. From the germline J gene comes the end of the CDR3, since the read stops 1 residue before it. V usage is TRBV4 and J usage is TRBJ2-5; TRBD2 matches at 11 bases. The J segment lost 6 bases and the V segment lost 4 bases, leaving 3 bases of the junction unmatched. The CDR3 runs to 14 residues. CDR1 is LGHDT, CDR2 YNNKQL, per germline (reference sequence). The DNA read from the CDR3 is TGTGCCAGCAGCTCGGACTGGGGGGAGGACACCCAGTAC. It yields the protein CASSSDWGEDTQY. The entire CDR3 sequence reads CASSSDWGEDTQYF.

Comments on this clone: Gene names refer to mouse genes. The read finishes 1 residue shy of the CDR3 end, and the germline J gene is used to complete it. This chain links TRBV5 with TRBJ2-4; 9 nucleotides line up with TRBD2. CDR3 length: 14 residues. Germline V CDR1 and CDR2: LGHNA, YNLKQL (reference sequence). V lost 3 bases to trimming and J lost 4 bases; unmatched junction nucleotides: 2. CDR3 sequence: CASSQLGGENTLYF. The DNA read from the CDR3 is TGTGCCAGCAGCCAGCTGGGGGGGGAAAACACCTTGTAC.

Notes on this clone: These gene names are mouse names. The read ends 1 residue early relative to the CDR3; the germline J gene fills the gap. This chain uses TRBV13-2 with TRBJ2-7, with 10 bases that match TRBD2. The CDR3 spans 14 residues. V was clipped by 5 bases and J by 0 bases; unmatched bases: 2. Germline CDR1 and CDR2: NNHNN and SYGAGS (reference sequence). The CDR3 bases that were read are TGTGCCAGCGGGGACTGGGGGAGCTCCTATGAACAGTAC. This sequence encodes CASGDWGSSYEQY. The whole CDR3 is CASGDWGSSYEQYF.

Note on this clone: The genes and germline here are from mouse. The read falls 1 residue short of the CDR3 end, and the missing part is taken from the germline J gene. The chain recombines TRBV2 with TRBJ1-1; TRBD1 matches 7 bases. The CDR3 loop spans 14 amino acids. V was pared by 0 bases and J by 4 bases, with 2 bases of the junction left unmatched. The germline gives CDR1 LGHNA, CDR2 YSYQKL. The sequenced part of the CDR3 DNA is TGTGCCAGCAGCCAAGATGCAGGGGGCACAGAAGTCTTC. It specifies CASSQDAGGTEVF. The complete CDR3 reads CASSQDAGGTEVFF. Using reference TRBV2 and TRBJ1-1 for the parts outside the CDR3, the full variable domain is DPKIIQKPKYLVAVTGSEKILICEQYLGHNAMYWYRQSAKKPLEFMFSYSYQKLMDNQTASSRFQPQSSKKNHLDLQITALKPDDSATYFCASSQDAGGTEVFFGKGTRLTVV.

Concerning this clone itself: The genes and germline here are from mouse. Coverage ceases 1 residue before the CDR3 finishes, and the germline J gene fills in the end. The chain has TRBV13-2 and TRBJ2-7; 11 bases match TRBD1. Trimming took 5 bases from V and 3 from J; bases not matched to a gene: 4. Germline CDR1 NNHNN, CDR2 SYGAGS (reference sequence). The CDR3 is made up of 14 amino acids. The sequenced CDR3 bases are TGTGCCAGCGGGCCTGGGACAGGGGGCTATGAACAGTAC. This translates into CASGPGTGGYEQY. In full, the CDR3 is CASGPGTGGYEQYF.

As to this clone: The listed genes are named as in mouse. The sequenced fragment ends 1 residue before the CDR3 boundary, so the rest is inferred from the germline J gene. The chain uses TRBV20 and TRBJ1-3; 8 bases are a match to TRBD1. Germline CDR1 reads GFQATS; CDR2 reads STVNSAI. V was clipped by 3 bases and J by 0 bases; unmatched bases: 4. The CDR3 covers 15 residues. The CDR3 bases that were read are TGTGGTGCTAGCCGGGACAGGAATTCTGGAAATACGCTCTAT. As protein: CGASRDRNSGNTLY. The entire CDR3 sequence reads CGASRDRNSGNTLYF.

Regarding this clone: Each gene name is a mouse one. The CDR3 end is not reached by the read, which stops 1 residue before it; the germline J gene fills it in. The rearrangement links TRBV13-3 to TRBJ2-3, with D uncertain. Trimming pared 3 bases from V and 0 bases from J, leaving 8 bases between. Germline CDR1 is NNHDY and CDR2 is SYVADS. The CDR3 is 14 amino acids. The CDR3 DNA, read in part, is TGTGCCAGCAGTGGCAAAACTAGTGCAGAAACGCTGTAT. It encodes CASSGKTSAETLY. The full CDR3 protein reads CASSGKTSAETLYF.

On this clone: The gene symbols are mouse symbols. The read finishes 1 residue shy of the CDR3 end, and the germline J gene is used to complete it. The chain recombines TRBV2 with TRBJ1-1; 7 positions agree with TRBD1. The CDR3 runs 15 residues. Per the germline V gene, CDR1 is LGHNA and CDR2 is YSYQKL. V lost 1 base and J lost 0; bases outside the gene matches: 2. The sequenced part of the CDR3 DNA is TGTGCCAGCAGCCAAGCCGGGACAGCAAACACAGAAGTCTTC. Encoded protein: CASSQAGTANTEVF. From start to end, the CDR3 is CASSQAGTANTEVFF.

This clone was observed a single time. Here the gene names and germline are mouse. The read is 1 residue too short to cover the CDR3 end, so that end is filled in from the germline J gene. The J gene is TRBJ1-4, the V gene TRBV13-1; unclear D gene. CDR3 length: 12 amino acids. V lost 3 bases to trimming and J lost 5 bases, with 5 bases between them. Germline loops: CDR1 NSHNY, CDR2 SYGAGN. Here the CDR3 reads CASSAQNERLFF. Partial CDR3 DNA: TGTGCCAGCAGTGCCCAAAACGAAAGATTATTT. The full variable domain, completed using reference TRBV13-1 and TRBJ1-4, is EAAVTQSPRNKVTVTGGNVTLSCRQTNSHNYMYWYRQDTGHGLRLIHYSYGAGNLRIGDVPDGYKATRTTQEDFFLLLELASPSQTSLYFCASSAQNERLFFGHGTKLSVL.

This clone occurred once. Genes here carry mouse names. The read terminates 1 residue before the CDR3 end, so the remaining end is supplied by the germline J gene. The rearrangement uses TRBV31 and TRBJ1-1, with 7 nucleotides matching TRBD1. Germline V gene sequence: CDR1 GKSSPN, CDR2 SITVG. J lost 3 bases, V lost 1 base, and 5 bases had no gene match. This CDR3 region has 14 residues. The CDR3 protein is CAWSRGGRDTEVFF. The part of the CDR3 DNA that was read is TGTGCCTGGAGTCGAGGGGGCAGGGACACAGAAGTCTTC.

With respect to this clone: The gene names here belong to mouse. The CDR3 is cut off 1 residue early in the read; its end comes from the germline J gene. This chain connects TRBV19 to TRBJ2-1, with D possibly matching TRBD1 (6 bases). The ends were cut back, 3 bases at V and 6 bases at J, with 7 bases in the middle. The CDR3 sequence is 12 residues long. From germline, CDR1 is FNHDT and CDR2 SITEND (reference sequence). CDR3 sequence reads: CASSKQGAEQFF. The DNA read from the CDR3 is TGTGCCAGCAGTAAACAGGGTGCTGAGCAGTTC.

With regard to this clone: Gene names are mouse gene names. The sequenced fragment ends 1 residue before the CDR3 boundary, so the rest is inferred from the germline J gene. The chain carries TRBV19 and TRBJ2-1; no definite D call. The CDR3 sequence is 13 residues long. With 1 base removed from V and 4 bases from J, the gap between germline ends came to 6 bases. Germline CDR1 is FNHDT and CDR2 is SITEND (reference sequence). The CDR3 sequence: CASSIMKYAEQFF. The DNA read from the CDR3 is TGTGCCAGCAGTATAATGAAATATGCTGAGCAGTTC. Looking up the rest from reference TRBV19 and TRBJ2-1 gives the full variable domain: GGIITQTPKFLIGQEGQKLTLKCQQNFNHDTMYWYRQDSGKGLRLIYYSITENDLQKGDLSEGYDASREKKSSFSLTVTSAQKNEMAVFLCASSIMKYAEQFFGPGTRLTVL.

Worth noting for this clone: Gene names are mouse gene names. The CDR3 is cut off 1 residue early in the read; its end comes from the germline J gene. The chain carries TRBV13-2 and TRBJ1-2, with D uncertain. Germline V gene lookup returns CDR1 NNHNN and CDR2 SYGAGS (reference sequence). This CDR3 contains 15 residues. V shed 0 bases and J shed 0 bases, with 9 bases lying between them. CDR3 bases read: TGTGCCAGCGGTGATGCGAGAGGAGCAAACTCCGACTACACC. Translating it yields CASGDARGANSDYT. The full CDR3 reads CASGDARGANSDYTF.

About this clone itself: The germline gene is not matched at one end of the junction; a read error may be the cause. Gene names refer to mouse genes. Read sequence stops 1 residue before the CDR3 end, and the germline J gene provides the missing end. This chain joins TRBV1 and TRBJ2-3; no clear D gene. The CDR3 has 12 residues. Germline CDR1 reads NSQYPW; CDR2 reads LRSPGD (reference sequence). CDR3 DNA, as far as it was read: TGCACCTGCAGTCCGTCCTCAGACACGCTGTAT. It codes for CTCSPSSDTLY. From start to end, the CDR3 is CTCSPSSDTLYF.

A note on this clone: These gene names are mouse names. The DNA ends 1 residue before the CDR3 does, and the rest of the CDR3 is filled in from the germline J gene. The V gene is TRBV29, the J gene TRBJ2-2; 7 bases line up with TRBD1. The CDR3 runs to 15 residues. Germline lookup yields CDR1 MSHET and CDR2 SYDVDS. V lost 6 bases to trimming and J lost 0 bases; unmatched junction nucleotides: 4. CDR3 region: CASSSGTANTGQLYF. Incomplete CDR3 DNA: TGTGCTAGCAGCTCCGGGACAGCAAACACCGGGCAGCTCTAC.

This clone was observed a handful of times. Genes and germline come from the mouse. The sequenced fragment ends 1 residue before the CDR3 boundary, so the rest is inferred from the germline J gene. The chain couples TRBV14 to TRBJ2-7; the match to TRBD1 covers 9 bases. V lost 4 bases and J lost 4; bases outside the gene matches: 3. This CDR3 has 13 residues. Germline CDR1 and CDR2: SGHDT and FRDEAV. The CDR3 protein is CASSLGTGYEQYF. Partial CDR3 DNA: TGTGCCAGCAGTCTCGGGACAGGGTATGAACAGTAC. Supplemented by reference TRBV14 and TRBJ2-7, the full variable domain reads EAGVTQSPRYAVLQEGQAVSFWCDPISGHDTLYWYQQPRDQGPQLLVYFRDEAVIDNSQLPSDRFSAVRPKGTNSTLKIQSAKQGDTATYLCASSLGTGYEQYFGPGTRLTVL.